The 11 T cell receptor beta chains given below trace back to one sample, sequenced in a study of human T cells and chemical hapten exposure. TCRdb re-derived calls from the RACE reads in MiXCR, one entry per CDR3 protein. This table holds approximately 320,000 distinct CDR3 sequences, around 5.5% found once. Time point indicated: pre-sensitization, week 0. Treatment: therapeutic diphenylcyclopropenone sensitization with weekly scalp DPC. The source was whole blood, collected in connection with sensitization to the hapten diphenylcyclopropenone (DPC). The receptors stem from a woman aged 18-35 years with alopecia areata. Some clones in this sample may be carry-over from other donors' samples.

This clonotype was detected many times. The CDR3 loop reads CSARVGSSNQPQHF. The CDR3 DNA reads as TGCAGTGCTAGAGTTGGCAGTAGCAATCAGCCCCAGCATTTT. The J gene is TRBJ1-5, the V gene TRBV20-1; D remains ambiguous. Trimming pared 1 base from V and 0 bases from J, leaving 7 bases between. This CDR3 comprises 14 residues. CDR1 and CDR2 (germline): DFQATT, SNEGSKA (reference sequence).

This clonotype has a count of ten or more. The chain carries TRBV12-3 or TRBV12-4 and TRBJ2-1, with D possibly matching TRBD2 (6 bases). This CDR3 has 13 amino acids. V lost 3 bases to trimming and J lost 13 bases, with 16 bases between them. The CDR3 DNA reads as TGTGCCAGCAGTTTTACTAGCAGTAGAAGCCAGTTCTTC. Its translation: CASSFTSSRSQFF.

Ten or more counts support this clonotype. The genes are TRBV27 and TRBJ2-7, with 11 bases identical to TRBD2. Germline V gene sequence: CDR1 MNHEY, CDR2 SMNVEV (reference sequence). The CDR3 sequence is 18 residues long. V shed 4 bases and J 1 base; nucleotides not matched to a gene: 12. The CDR3 nucleotides read TGTGCCAGCAGTTCACTCCGCAGAGCTAGCGGGAGGTCCTACGAGCAGTACTTC. Amino acids: CASSSLRRASGRSYEQYF.

The J gene is TRBJ2-4, the V gene TRBV12-3 or TRBV12-4; D remains unclear. The CDR3 is made up of 14 amino acids. V lost 3 bases, J lost 5 bases, and 11 bases lay in between. The CDR3 loop reads CASSFGGGENIQYF. DNA of the CDR3: TGTGCCAGCAGTTTCGGTGGTGGCGAAAACATTCAGTACTTC.

The chain joins TRBV12-3 or TRBV12-4 to TRBJ1-1, with TRBD1 identical over 7 bases. This CDR3 has 15 amino acids. J gave up 3 bases and V 5 bases, and 9 bases lay outside the gene matches. In DNA form, the CDR3 reads TGTGCCAGCAGTCCACGTTCCAGGGGGGACACTGAAGCTTTCTTT. Its protein product is CASSPRSRGDTEAFF.

The V and J genes are TRBV12-3 or TRBV12-4 and TRBJ2-5; 7 nucleotides align to TRBD1. This CDR3 has 13 amino acids. J lost 2 bases, V lost 6 bases, and 3 bases had no gene match. DNA of the CDR3: TGTGCCAGCAGACCGGGACAGCAAGAGACCCAGTACTTC. Translation: CASRPGQQETQYF.

In this sample, this clonotype turned up a few times. The chain couples TRBV3-1 to TRBJ1-2; the match to TRBD1 covers 9 bases. CDR1 is LGHDT and CDR2 is YNNKEL in the germline V gene (reference sequence). The trim removed 6 bases at V and 5 bases at J, leaving 16 bases unmatched. CDR3 length equals 17 residues. This chain's CDR3 is CASSPRTGEDRRYGYTF. CDR3 bases: TGTGCCAGCAGTCCTCGGACAGGGGAAGATAGGAGGTATGGCTACACCTTC. Variable domain in full (rest from reference TRBV3-1 and TRBJ1-2): DTAVSQTPKYLVTQMGNDKSIKCEQNLGHDTMYWYKQDSKKFLKIMFSYNNKELIINETVPNRFSPKSPDKAHLNLHINSLELGDSAVYFCASSPRTGEDRRYGYTFGSGTRLTVV.

This clonotype came up many times. The V and J genes are TRBV5-1 and TRBJ2-6; 11 positions match TRBD1. V lost 0 bases to trimming and J lost 4 bases; unmatched junction nucleotides: 6. This CDR3 spans 18 amino acids. CDR1 and CDR2 (germline): SGHRS, YFSETQ. DNA for the CDR3: TGCGCCAGCAGCTTGGGCGGACAGGGGGCGATCGGGGCCAACGTCCTGACTTTC. It specifies CASSLGGQGAIGANVLTF.

The chain combines TRBV29-1 with TRBJ1-3, with D unclear. Between the trimmed V and J ends, which lost 4 bases and 0 bases, there was a span of 7 bases. The CDR3 is 13 residues long. CDR1 SQVTM and CDR2 ANQGSEA come from the germline V gene. The CDR3 reads CSVGQVSGNTIYF. CDR3 coding DNA: TGCAGCGTTGGGCAGGTCTCTGGAAACACCATATATTTT.

In this sample, this clonotype turned up many times. This sequence joins TRBV4-2 and TRBJ1-6; 7 nucleotides match TRBD1. Germline-derived CDR1 and CDR2 are LGHNA and YNFKEQ. The CDR3 has 14 residues. V trimming: 0 bases; J trimming: 8 bases; junction bases outside the gene matches: 1. CDR3 sequence (DNA): TGTGCCAGCAGCCAAGACAGGGGGGATTCACCCCTCCACTTT. As protein: CASSQDRGDSPLHF.

This clonotype was counted between two and nine times. J is TRBJ1-5 and V is TRBV20-1; D call uncertain. Germline V gene lookup returns CDR1 DFQATT and CDR2 SNEGSKA (reference sequence). With 0 bases removed from V and 10 bases from J, the gap between germline ends came to 10 bases. There are 12 residues in the CDR3. The CDR3 DNA reads TGCAGTGCTAGAGAAGCCGGTGGTCCCCAGCATTTT. Translating it yields CSAREAGGPQHF.